Each of the 22 T cell receptor beta chains below was sequenced from the same sample in a study of blood T cells in healthy people across ages. A sample-barcoded 5' primer and a J-beta primer mix were used in a second PCR of roughly 6 to 11 cycles. TCRdb reprocessed the 5' RACE reads with MiXCR, giving one entry per CDR3 protein. This sample has over 700,000 distinct CDR3 sequences, with 25% found just once. The same specimen was also included in a second study, on T cells of mothers and their children.

Sequencing was carried out using blood. These receptors originate from a boy aged 5-17 years in good health.

This clonotype was recorded a few times. The CDR3 loop is CASSSDRVITDTQYF. The CDR3 DNA follows: TGTGCCAGCAGCTCGGACAGGGTAATCACAGATACGCAGTATTTT. This chain uses TRBV7-9 with TRBJ2-3; TRBD1 matches at 8 bases. Germline V CDR1 and CDR2: SEHNR, FQNEAQ (reference sequence). This CDR3 spans 15 amino acids. The V segment lost 4 bases and the J segment 2 bases; nucleotides outside the gene matches: 5.

A few counts support this clonotype. The genes are TRBV29-1 and TRBJ2-5; D unresolved. The DNA end lines up better with TRBJ2-1; the J call may be wrong. The CDR3 contains 11 residues. Germline CDR1 reads SQVTM; CDR2 reads ANQGSEA. CDR3 sequence reads: CSVEQFGEQFF. The CDR3, as DNA: TGCAGCGTTGAACAGTTTGGAGAGCAGTTCTTC.

V and J are TRBV28 and TRBJ2-5; possibly TRBD1 for D (6 bases). The germline V gene encodes CDR1 MDHEN and CDR2 SYDVKM. This CDR3 is built from 15 residues. V was shortened by 4 bases and J by 2 bases, with 14 bases between the two germline ends. CDR3 DNA sequence: TGTGCCAGCAGTTCTCGGACAGAAGGACAAGAGACCCAGTACTTC. This gives the protein CASSSRTEGQETQYF.

The rearrangement uses TRBV28 and TRBJ2-5; 11 nucleotides line up with TRBD2. CDR3 length: 15 amino acids. The V segment lost 5 bases and the J segment 1 base; nucleotides outside the gene matches: 3. CDR1 and CDR2 (germline): MDHEN, SYDVKM. The CDR3, as DNA: TGTGCCAGCAGTCGGACTAGCGGGCTCCAAGAGACCCAGTACTTC. It specifies CASSRTSGLQETQYF. Variable domain in full (rest from reference TRBV28 and TRBJ2-5): DVKVTQSSRYLVKRTGEKVFLECVQDMDHENMFWYRQDPGLGLRLIYFSYDVKMKEKGDIPEGYSVSREKKERFSLILESASTNQTSMYLCASSRTSGLQETQYFGPGTRLLVL.

This clonotype occurred many times. Its ends do not fully match the called genes, so a read error is possible. The chain recombines TRBV7-2 with TRBJ2-7, with 9 bases lining up with TRBD2. The CDR3 is 12 residues long. CDR1 SGHTA and CDR2 FQGNSA come from the germline V gene. This CDR3 reads CASSLAGDEQYF. CDR3 sequence (DNA): TGTGCCAGCAGTTTAGCGGGGGACGAGCAGTACTTC.

This chain links TRBV11-2 with TRBJ2-1, with TRBD2 as a possible D gene (6 bases). With 1 base removed from V and 9 bases from J, the gap between germline ends came to 19 bases. The CDR3 is 16 residues long. Looked up from germline, CDR1 is SGHAT and CDR2 is FQNNGV. The CDR3 reads CASSLVASDTHSEQFF. DNA of the CDR3: TGTGCCAGCAGCTTAGTGGCTAGCGACACACACAGTGAGCAGTTCTTC.

This clonotype appeared a few times. V gene TRBV20-1 combines with J gene TRBJ2-7; D is undetermined. This CDR3 region has 13 residues. Trimming took 4 bases from V and 3 from J, leaving 13 bases between them. Germline-derived CDR1 and CDR2 are DFQATT and SNEGSKA (reference sequence). CDR3 in amino acids: CSAILQANYEQYF. CDR3 nucleotide sequence: TGCAGTGCTATCTTGCAGGCTAACTACGAGCAGTACTTC.

This clonotype was detected only a few times. The gene calls are TRBV6-1 and TRBJ1-2, with 9 nucleotides matching TRBD1. The junction had 7 bases not matched to a gene; V was cut back by 6 bases and J by 8 bases. Germline V CDR1 and CDR2: MNHNS, SASEGT. CDR3 size: 13 residues. CDR3 sequence reads: CASRLWTGDGYTF. The CDR3 DNA sequence: TGTGCCAGCAGATTGTGGACAGGGGACGGCTACACCTTC.

The chain combines TRBV19 with TRBJ1-4; possibly TRBD1 for D (6 bases). Germline values: CDR1 LNHDA, CDR2 SQIVND (reference sequence). The CDR3 is made up of 16 amino acids. Trimming pared 5 bases from V and 8 bases from J, leaving 21 bases between. The CDR3 sequence: CASSPPQQGSEEKLFF. The CDR3 DNA follows: TGTGCCAGTAGTCCCCCCCAGCAGGGGAGCGAGGAAAAACTGTTTTTT.

The chain is built from TRBV24-1 and TRBJ1-5; unclear D gene. Germline CDR1 KGHDR, CDR2 SFDVKD. The CDR3 has 15 amino acids. V was clipped by 3 bases and J by 2 bases, with 10 bases between them. The CDR3 DNA reads as TGTGCCACCAGTGATAATGACGGGGGCAATCAGCCCCAGCATTTT. This sequence encodes CATSDNDGGNQPQHF.

This chain connects TRBV29-1 to TRBJ2-7, with 8 bases matching TRBD1. Germline V gene data show CDR1 as SQVTM and CDR2 as ANQGSEA. The CDR3 has 17 amino acids. V shed 2 bases, J shed 0 bases, and the junction held 12 bases outside the gene matches. Here the CDR3 reads CSVENPVQGAGSYEQYF. CDR3 DNA sequence: TGCAGCGTTGAAAACCCCGTTCAGGGGGCAGGCTCCTACGAGCAGTACTTC.

This chain uses TRBV7-9 with TRBJ2-5, with TRBD2 identical over 7 bases. The DNA end is a closer match to TRBJ2-7, so the J assignment may be wrong. Looked up from germline, CDR1 is SEHNR and CDR2 is FQNEAQ (reference sequence). This CDR3 is 15 amino acids long. Written as DNA, the CDR3 is TGTGCCAGCAGCTTAGCGCTGAGCGGGGTGTACGAGCAGTACTTC. Encoded protein: CASSLALSGVYEQYF.

This clonotype has a handful of counts. The CDR3 region is CASSYSGDGYTF. The DNA of the CDR3 is TGTGCCAGCAGTTACTCCGGGGACGGCTACACCTTC. The chain links TRBV6-5 to TRBJ1-2, with a tentative D call TRBD1 (5 bases). Germline V CDR1 and CDR2: MNHEY, SVGAGI. V was clipped by 0 bases and J by 8 bases, with 7 bases between them. CDR3 length: 12 residues.

In this sample, this clonotype turned up a few times. This chain joins TRBV6-5 and TRBJ1-3, with 7 positions matching TRBD1. Per germline, CDR1 MNHEY and CDR2 SVGAGI. The length of the CDR3 is 16 residues. The ends lost 0 bases at V and 2 bases at J; junction bases unmatched: 4. The CDR3 nucleotides read TGTGCCAGCAGTTACTCGGACAGGACTGCTGGAAACACCATATATTTT. It codes for CASSYSDRTAGNTIYF.

This clonotype was detected a few times. The J gene is TRBJ2-1, the V gene TRBV2, with a possible D match to TRBD2 (6 bases). Between the trimmed V and J ends, which lost 6 bases and 9 bases, there was a span of 15 bases. The CDR3 covers 13 residues. Germline CDR1 reads SNHLY; CDR2 reads FYNNEI. The CDR3 here is CASSRAGIPEQFF. The CDR3 DNA follows: TGTGCCAGCAGCAGGGCGGGAATTCCTGAGCAGTTCTTC.

This sequence joins TRBV7-9 and TRBJ1-5, with D possibly TRBD1 on 5 matching bases. This CDR3 comprises 15 residues. Trimming took 5 bases from V and 1 from J, leaving 12 bases between them. Per the germline V gene, CDR1 is SEHNR and CDR2 is FQNEAQ (reference sequence). The DNA of the CDR3 is TGTGCCAGCAGCCCCGGGGACCAAAGCAATCAGCCCCAGCATTTT. Amino acid sequence: CASSPGDQSNQPQHF.

This clonotype was observed a handful of times. The chain carries TRBV5-6 and TRBJ2-4, with D maybe TRBD2 (5 bases). Germline assignment: CDR1 SGHDT and CDR2 YYEEEE. V lost 7 bases to trimming and J lost 7 bases, with 12 bases between them. The CDR3 loop spans 12 amino acids. The CDR3 sequence is CASGRRENIQYF. CDR3 nucleotides: TGTGCCAGCGGGAGAAGGGAGAACATTCAGTACTTC.

This clonotype was recorded a few times. The rearrangement joins TRBV5-1 to TRBJ2-7, with D possibly matching TRBD1 (5 bases). CDR3 length equals 13 residues. CDR1 is SGHRS, CDR2 YFSETQ, per germline. The V end was cut by 0 bases, the J end by 6 bases, with 10 bases between. The CDR3 is CASSLDQGSEQYF. The CDR3 nucleotides are TGCGCCAGCAGCTTGGATCAGGGTAGCGAGCAGTACTTC.

The J gene is TRBJ2-1, the V gene TRBV20-1; 14 bases are shared with TRBD2. V lost 3 bases, J lost 8 bases, and 6 bases stayed unmatched. Germline CDR1 reads DFQATT; CDR2 reads SNEGSKA (reference sequence). This CDR3 spans 15 amino acids. For the CDR3, the DNA is TGCAGTGCTAGTAGGGGACTAGCGGGGGAGGATGAGCAGTTCTTC. The encoded protein is CSASRGLAGEDEQFF.

The rearrangement links TRBV7-2 to TRBJ2-5; 7 bases line up with TRBD1. The last part of the DNA fits TRBJ2-7 better; the J call may be wrong. The CDR3 consists of 14 residues. Germline V CDR1 and CDR2: SGHTA, FQGNSA. DNA for the CDR3: TGTGCCAGCAGCTTCGCAGGGGGCTCCTACGAGCAGTACTTC. Translated, it gives CASSFAGGSYEQYF.

The chain has TRBV6-1 and TRBJ2-2; the D gene is possibly TRBD1 (6 bases). Deletions cut 1 base from V and 7 bases from J, with 13 bases between. Germline CDR1 reads MNHNS; CDR2 reads SASEGT. The CDR3 spans 15 residues. CDR3 sequence (DNA): TGTGCCAGCAGTGAAGAGGGACACAGTCTCGGGGAGCTGTTTTTT. This codes for CASSEEGHSLGELFF.

The CDR3 is CASSEAGTGDEKLFF. The CDR3 DNA is TGTGCCAGCAGTGAGGCCGGGACAGGGGATGAAAAACTGTTTTTT. The chain joins TRBV2 to TRBJ1-4; 10 positions match TRBD1. CDR1 and CDR2 from the germline V gene are SNHLY and FYNNEI. The CDR3 is 15 residues long. V was clipped by 3 bases and J by 6 bases; unmatched bases: 4.